In this sample, the clone carrying this T cell receptor beta chain turned up a few times. Unsorted PBMC DNA was sequenced on ten immunoSEQ deep assay plates. TCRdb's table, derived via immunoSEQ multiplex PCR, lists solely in-frame clones and lacks some. The data hold around 530,000 clones, with around three quarters observed a single time. This entry is derived from a study of shared clonotypes between healthy human individuals. Trimming stripped 4 bases from V and 3 bases from J, with 13 bases between. Germline loops: CDR1 SGDLS, CDR2 YYNGEE. This CDR3 region has 14 residues. Recent vaccinations or acute infections were absent in the healthy HIV-negative adult donors. Every one of the donors was a Caucasian adult that lived in Nashville, Tennessee.

The receptor comes from a woman in her forties in good health. Some clones in this sample may be carry-over from other donors' samples. Sequencing used PBMCs. This chain links TRBV9 with TRBJ2-5, with D possibly being TRBD2 (5 bases). The DNA for the CDR3 is TGTGCCAGCAGCACCGGGGTCTCGGAAGAGACCCAGTACTTC. Residues: CASSTGVSEETQYF.